Listed below are T cell receptor beta chains from one sample, sequenced in a study of blood T cells in healthy people across ages. TCRdb recomputed calls from the 5' RACE reads with MiXCR, one row per CDR3 protein. Found here are around 800,000 distinct CDR3 sequences, roughly 24% of them singletons; the top ten hold about 3%. These same records also appear under a second study, on T cells of mothers and their children.

Material: blood. Every receptor here comes from a boy aged 5 to 17 in good health. CDR3s include the opening cysteine and the closing phenylalanine or tryptophan. Not every row has a clone size; where given, it reads once, few, many or a size class.

v_gene	j_gene	abundance	len	CDR3aa
TRBV20-1	TRBJ1-5	NA	12	CSADGRGQPQHF
TRBV4-1	TRBJ1-1	NA	14	CASSQEGGQLKAFF
TRBV20-1	TRBJ2-5	NA	13	CSAGQGAGETQYF
TRBV3-1	TRBJ1-4	NA	17	CASSPAQPGQGGEKLFF
TRBV4-2	TRBJ2-3	NA	16	CASSQGRQVNLDTQYF
TRBV12-3/TRBV12-4	TRBJ2-1	NA	14	CASSLRPPHNEQFF
TRBV11-2	TRBJ2-1	NA	14	CASSPLGGYNEQFF
TRBV20-1	TRBJ1-3	few	15	CSARSGTGSGNTIYF
TRBV12-3/TRBV12-4	TRBJ2-1	NA	13	CASSFGGLAGAFF
TRBV28	TRBJ1-4	few	14	CASINRDGNEKLFF
TRBV20-1	TRBJ2-1	few	15	CSATRGRGSYNEQFF
TRBV23-1	TRBJ2-7	few	13	CASSQSGHDEQYF
TRBV20-1	TRBJ1-4	NA	15	CSARETQGGSEKLFF
TRBV6-6	TRBJ2-5	few	16	CASSYGLTSGAEAQYF
TRBV3-1	TRBJ2-2	many	14	CASSQGLEAGELFF